Listed here are 25 T cell receptor beta chains from one sample, sequenced in a study of patients and donors after allogeneic stem cell transplantation (dated by TCRdb to between 2020 and 2021). Library preparation was by RT-PCR. Reads for this sample came from a NextSeq 550. TCRdb reprocessing: public reads trimmed at Q25 with fastp, clones called with MiXCR, in-frame beta chains kept. Rows matching on CDR3 protein sequence are summarized as one entry with the most common DNA and genes. The sample table holds tens of thousands of distinct CDR3 sequences, of which 37% were seen once. The biggest ten clones account for about 80% of the sample. Sequencing input: blood, either unsorted or a sorted T cell fraction (not recorded which). Receptors originate from a human donor who was either an allogeneic HSCT recipient or a stem cell or donor lymphocyte infusion donor (not recorded which). It is not recorded whose cells these are; they may come from a transplant donor.

The V call is TRBV12-3 or TRBV12-4, the J call TRBJ2-7, with 7 bases fitting TRBD2. The CDR3 has 14 residues. Unmatched junction bases numbered 5, after V lost 5 bases and J lost 1 base. The CDR3 loop reads CASSDLAESYEQYF. Here the CDR3 DNA reads TGTGCCAGCAGTGATCTAGCGGAGTCCTACGAGCAGTACTTC.

This clonotype was observed once. This sequence joins TRBV12-3 or TRBV12-4 and TRBJ2-3, with 13 bases aligning to TRBD2. This CDR3 has 16 residues. The V segment lost 5 bases and the J segment 3 bases; nucleotides outside the gene matches: 5. The CDR3 bases are TGTGCCAGCAGTCTGGGACTAGCGGGGTTTACAGATACGCAGTATTTT. Encoded protein: CASSLGLAGFTDTQYF.

The rearrangement uses TRBV12-3 or TRBV12-4 and TRBJ2-3, with no clear D. Trimming took 6 bases from V and 8 from J, leaving 12 bases between them. CDR3 length equals 12 residues. The CDR3 protein is CASRGGPGTQYF. In nucleotides, the CDR3 is TGTGCCAGCAGAGGTGGGCCGGGTACGCAGTATTTT.

There are a few counts of this clonotype. The V and J genes are TRBV20-1 and TRBJ1-1; tentatively, D is TRBD1 (6 bases). Trimming removed 6 bases from V and 1 base from J, with 15 bases in between. Germline CDR1 and CDR2: DFQATT and SNEGSKA (reference sequence). The CDR3 extends over 14 amino acids. CDR3 in amino acids: CSALVGGPNTEAFF. DNA of the CDR3: TGCAGTGCCCTGGTCGGGGGGCCGAACACTGAAGCTTTCTTT.

The chain employs TRBV14 and TRBJ1-2; D gene unclear. The CDR3 length is 12 residues. Germline CDR1 reads SGHDN; CDR2 reads FVKESK. V was pared by 3 bases and J by 5 bases, with 7 bases between. CDR3 DNA: TGTGCCAGCAGCCAGATAGGGTATGGCTACACCTTC. It yields the protein CASSQIGYGYTF.

This clonotype was seen only a few times. CDR3 region: CASSFVLQPQHF. Written as DNA, the CDR3 is TGTGCCAGCAGTTTTGTCCTGCAGCCCCAGCATTTT. The gene calls are TRBV12-3 or TRBV12-4 and TRBJ1-5, with D unclear. This CDR3 spans 12 amino acids. Trimming removed 3 bases at V and 7 bases at J, with 7 bases between.

This clonotype has just a few counts. This chain uses TRBV12-3 or TRBV12-4 with TRBJ2-2; D gene ambiguous. The CDR3 contains 17 residues. V dropped 1 base and J dropped 2 bases, with 14 bases sitting between them. The CDR3: CASSLGRGRTNTGELFF. CDR3 nucleotides: TGTGCCAGCAGTTTAGGCCGAGGACGGACCAACACCGGGGAGCTGTTTTTT.

V gene TRBV18 combines with J gene TRBJ2-5; 7 bases match TRBD1. The CDR3 extends over 15 amino acids. Germline CDR1 and CDR2: KGHSH and LQKENI. The V and J ends lost 6 bases and 1 base, in that order; junction bases with no gene match: 8. CDR3 in DNA: TGTGCCAGCTCCCCCAGGGGACAGTCCCAAGAGACCCAGTACTTC. It specifies CASSPRGQSQETQYF.

J is TRBJ2-1 and V is TRBV12-3 or TRBV12-4; the D gene is possibly TRBD1 (6 bases). Trimming cost V 6 bases and J 12 bases, with 15 bases left between them. The CDR3 has 12 residues. CDR3 region: CASRGQTFMQFF. The CDR3 nucleotides read TGTGCCAGCAGAGGACAGACCTTCATGCAGTTCTTC.

This clonotype was observed a handful of times. V and J are TRBV12-3 or TRBV12-4 and TRBJ2-3, with a tentative D call TRBD2 (5 bases). This CDR3 region has 15 residues. Trimming left V 5 bases short and J 2 bases short, with 14 bases between. The CDR3 coding sequence is TGTGCCAGCAGTCCGGCGGGTTATTACACAGATACGCAGTATTTT. Its protein is CASSPAGYYTDTQYF.

The chain is built from TRBV6-1 and TRBJ1-2, with D tentatively TRBD1 (5 bases). The germline V and J ends were trimmed by 6 bases and 4 bases, with 12 bases remaining between them. The CDR3 has 13 residues. Germline V gene sequence: CDR1 MNHNS, CDR2 SASEGT. The DNA of the CDR3 is TGTGCCAGCAGGGAGGGGACGGTCTATGGCTACACCTTC. It translates to CASREGTVYGYTF.

V usage is TRBV20-1 and J usage is TRBJ1-5, with D unclear. The CDR3 covers 14 residues. Germline V gene sequence: CDR1 DFQATT, CDR2 SNEGSKA (reference sequence). The germline V and J ends were trimmed by 1 base and 0 bases, with 7 bases remaining between them. CDR3 sequence: CSARAFYSNQPQHF. The CDR3 DNA reads as TGCAGTGCTAGAGCATTTTATAGCAATCAGCCCCAGCATTTT.

This clonotype appeared many times. The chain has TRBV7-9 and TRBJ1-1, with D tentatively TRBD1 (5 bases). V was shortened by 6 bases and J by 1 base, with 9 bases between the two germline ends. Germline lookup yields CDR1 SEHNR and CDR2 FQNEAQ (reference sequence). The CDR3 contains 13 residues. CDR3 region: CASRKGPNTEAFF. CDR3 nucleotide sequence: TGTGCCAGCAGGAAGGGGCCGAACACTGAAGCTTTCTTT. The variable domain in full, completed from reference TRBV7-9 and TRBJ1-1, reads DTGVSQNPRHKITKRGQNVTFRCDPISEHNRLYWYRQTLGQGPEFLTYFQNEAQLEKSRLLSDRFSAERPKGSFSTLEIQRTEQGDSAMYLCASRKGPNTEAFFGQGTRLTVV.

This clonotype was seen a few times. The chain combines TRBV12-3 or TRBV12-4 with TRBJ1-1; D unresolved. This CDR3 has 13 residues. Trimming took off 8 bases at V and 4 bases at J, with 14 bases between the two ends. This chain's CDR3 is CASHHVAGTEAFF. CDR3 sequence (DNA): TGTGCCAGCCACCACGTGGCCGGCACTGAAGCTTTCTTT.

This clonotype turned up a few times. The gene calls are TRBV6-6 and TRBJ1-1; a weak D match, TRBD1 (6 bases). Looked up from germline, CDR1 is MNHNY and CDR2 is SVGAGI (reference sequence). This CDR3 is built from 16 residues. V shed 5 bases and J shed 5 bases, with 21 bases lying between them. The CDR3 is CASSPYNREERTEAFF. The DNA of the CDR3 is TGTGCCAGCAGTCCTTACAACAGGGAGGAAAGGACTGAAGCTTTCTTT.

This clonotype has a handful of counts. The chain uses TRBV6-2 or TRBV6-3 and TRBJ2-7; 10 bases are a match to TRBD1. V trimming: 5 bases; J trimming: 4 bases; junction bases outside the gene matches: 8. The CDR3 extends over 15 amino acids. Germline CDR1 reads MNHEY; CDR2 reads SVGEGT. The CDR3 sequence is CASSPTGGAVYEQYF. Written as DNA, the CDR3 is TGTGCCAGCAGTCCGACAGGGGGCGCGGTATACGAGCAGTACTTC.

This clonotype was counted a few times. V gene TRBV3-1 combines with J gene TRBJ1-3; 10 bases match TRBD1. Per germline, CDR1 LGHDT and CDR2 YNNKEL (reference sequence). The CDR3 consists of 18 residues. Trimming cost V 2 bases and J 3 bases; bases outside gene matches: 10. The CDR3 is CASSQFRGTGDRGNTIYF. For the CDR3, the DNA is TGTGCCAGCAGCCAATTCCGTGGGACAGGGGACCGTGGAAACACCATATATTTT.

The table lists this clonotype with a few counts. The J gene is TRBJ1-5, the V gene TRBV12-3 or TRBV12-4; D might be TRBD1 (5 bases). This CDR3 region has 15 residues. V was cut by 6 bases and J by 3 bases, with 15 bases left in between. For the CDR3, the DNA is TGTGCCAGCAGCCCAGGGACCGACCCCAATCAGCCCCAGCATTTT. It encodes CASSPGTDPNQPQHF.

The rearrangement uses TRBV29-1 and TRBJ1-2, with 8 bases fitting TRBD1. This CDR3 region has 11 residues. Losses at the gene ends were 7 bases for V and 4 bases for J; bases not matched to a gene: 2. In germline, CDR1 is SQVTM, CDR2 ANQGSEA. DNA for the CDR3: TGCAGCGGAGGACAGGGCTATGGCTACACCTTC. This translates into CSGGQGYGYTF.

This clonotype appeared once. This chain connects TRBV15 to TRBJ2-2, with TRBD1 matching over 7 bases. The CDR3 is 15 amino acids. V was pared by 10 bases and J by 4 bases, with 12 bases of the junction left unmatched. Germline V gene sequence: CDR1 LNHNV, CDR2 YYDKDF (reference sequence). The CDR3 protein is CASKTGHTGTGELFF. CDR3 coding DNA: TGTGCCAGCAAGACAGGGCACACCGGCACCGGGGAGCTGTTTTTT.

The chain combines TRBV7-6 with TRBJ1-4; TRBD1 aligns across 12 bases. V trimming: 2 bases; J trimming: 8 bases; junction bases outside the gene matches: 3. The CDR3 consists of 15 residues. Germline values: CDR1 SGHVS, CDR2 FNYEAQ. The CDR3 loop reads CASSLWDRGLEKLFF. CDR3 in DNA: TGTGCCAGCAGCTTATGGGACAGGGGGCTAGAAAAACTGTTTTTT.

This chain uses TRBV20-1 with TRBJ2-1, with 10 nucleotides matching TRBD2. The CDR3 is 15 residues long. V lost 6 bases, J lost 5 bases, and 10 bases stayed unmatched. Germline V CDR1 and CDR2: DFQATT, SNEGSKA (reference sequence). This CDR3 reads CSASGLAELNNEQFF. In nucleotides, the CDR3 is TGCAGTGCGAGCGGACTAGCGGAATTGAACAATGAGCAGTTCTTC.

The table lists this clonotype with a few counts. J is TRBJ1-5 and V is TRBV4-3; no clear D gene. Trimming removed 1 base from V and 4 bases from J, with 8 bases in between. In germline, CDR1 is LGHNA, CDR2 YSLEER. This CDR3 is 14 amino acids long. The DNA for the CDR3 is TGCGCCAGCAGCCAAGTTCCACGAAATCAGCCCCAGCATTTT. This translates into CASSQVPRNQPQHF.

CDR3: CASSYLRGEQFF. Here the CDR3 DNA reads TGTGCCAGCAGTTACTTGAGGGGTGAGCAGTTCTTC. V usage is TRBV6-2 or TRBV6-3 and J usage is TRBJ2-1; D is perhaps TRBD1 or TRBD2 (5 bases each). The CDR3 is 12 residues long. Deletions cut 1 base from V and 9 bases from J, with 7 bases between. Looked up from germline, CDR1 is MNHEY and CDR2 is SVGEGT.

This clonotype has a handful of counts. The gene calls are TRBV20-1 and TRBJ2-2, with TRBD2 matching 9 bases. The CDR3 spans 15 residues. The V and J ends lost 2 bases and 0 bases, in that order; junction bases with no gene match: 1. Germline-derived CDR1 and CDR2 are DFQATT and SNEGSKA (reference sequence). CDR3 nucleotides: TGCAGTGCTAGACTAGCGGGAACGAACACCGGGGAGCTGTTTTTT. Translating gives CSARLAGTNTGELFF.